This T cell receptor beta chain was captured by sequencing in a study of T cells in Graves' hyperthyroidism and ophthalmopathy. V was clipped by 5 bases and J by 0 bases, with 11 bases between them. The CDR3 totals 14 residues. Looked up from germline, CDR1 is MNHNS and CDR2 is SASEGT. Amplification of TCR beta CDR3 regions used RNA as the template. The TCR CDR3 first-round RT-PCR relied on the HTBI primer set. TCRdb itself ran the multiplex PCR reads through MiXCR, one entry per CDR3 protein. The data contain 550,000 to 700,000 distinct CDR3 sequences, about 43% of them singletons. The origin of this receptor is an adult woman with Graves' disease, either hyperthyroidism or ophthalmopathy (not recorded which). V usage is TRBV6-1 and J usage is TRBJ2-7; D is uncertain. The material sequenced was peripheral blood or thyroid tissue (not recorded which). DNA of the CDR3: TGTGCCAGCAGTCGAAAAAGGAGCTCCTACGAGCAGTACTTC. This translates into CASSRKRSSYEQYF.